The 6 T cell receptor beta chains below come from one sample, sequenced in a study of T cells in Graves' hyperthyroidism and ophthalmopathy. The TCR beta CDR3 regions underwent amplification using RNA transcripts as the source. HTBI primers were used for first-round RT-PCR of the TCR CDR3. Each CDR3 protein gets one entry after TCRdb re-called the multiplex PCR reads with MiXCR. The sample includes about 380,000 distinct CDR3 sequences, roughly 12% of them seen just once. Sequenced sample: blood. The receptors here all came from a man aged 25-45 years with Graves' hyperthyroidism that later progressed to Graves' ophthalmopathy.

V gene TRBV6-5 combines with J gene TRBJ2-1; 8 bases line up with TRBD2. V shed 2 bases, J shed 8 bases, and the junction held 8 bases outside the gene matches. The CDR3 loop spans 15 amino acids. CDR1 is MNHEY, CDR2 SVGAGI, per germline. CDR3 bases: TGTGCCAGCAGTTACCGACGGGGGGGCCCCTATGAGCAGTTCTTC. It specifies CASSYRRGGPYEQFF.

The genes are TRBV19 and TRBJ2-7; D possibly corresponds to TRBD1 (8 bases). Trimming took off 6 bases at V and 2 bases at J, with 14 bases between the two ends. Germline V gene sequence: CDR1 LNHDA, CDR2 SQIVND (reference sequence). The CDR3 runs to 14 residues. CDR3 loop: CASSTGGGPYEQYF. CDR3 in DNA: TGTGCCAGTAGCACAGGGGGGGGCCCCTACGAGCAGTACTTC.

This clonotype was seen at least ten times. The V gene is TRBV7-2, the J gene TRBJ2-7; a weak D match, TRBD2 (7 bases). The CDR3 runs 13 residues. The ends were cut back, 3 bases at V and 6 bases at J, with 12 bases in the middle. In germline, CDR1 is SGHTA, CDR2 FQGNSA. CDR3 amino acids: CASSLGGQIEQYF. In DNA form, the CDR3 reads TGTGCCAGCAGCTTGGGGGGGCAGATCGAGCAGTACTTC.

The chain combines TRBV6-2 or TRBV6-3 with TRBJ2-1; 11 bases are shared with TRBD2. The CDR3 length is 15 residues. Trimming took 1 base from V and 4 from J; bases not matched to a gene: 0. From germline, CDR1 is MNHEY and CDR2 SVGEGT. This CDR3 is CASSYLAGGYNEQFF. CDR3 DNA: TGTGCCAGCAGTTACTTAGCGGGGGGGTACAATGAGCAGTTCTTC.

The genes are TRBV5-6 and TRBJ1-3; 7 positions match TRBD1. There are 15 residues in the CDR3. CDR1 is SGHDT and CDR2 is YYEEEE in the germline V gene. With V trimmed by 0 bases and J by 4 bases, 4 bases remained unmatched. Written as DNA, the CDR3 is TGTGCCAGCAGCTTGGCGACGGGACAGGGAAACACCATATATTTT. Amino acid sequence: CASSLATGQGNTIYF.

The sample holds a few counts of this clonotype. The chain employs TRBV7-3 and TRBJ1-1, with unresolved D. Trimming cost V 2 bases and J 1 base, with 17 bases left between them. The CDR3 is 17 residues long. The germline gives CDR1 SGHTA, CDR2 FQGTGA. CDR3 DNA: TGTGCCAGCAGCTTAGGGCTGGCTGGGGAACGGAACACTGAAGCTTTCTTT. Protein product: CASSLGLAGERNTEAFF.